Detailed here is one T cell receptor beta chain. The data originate from a study of blood T cell repertoires in COVID-19. Study details: T cells, B-cell-depleted T cells, or PBMCs supplied cDNA or gDNA.

Under the authors' procedure: Amplifying reference gene primers gave estimates of nucleated cell counts. TCRdb keeps only in-frame clones here, not all; method: immunoSEQ multiplex PCR. V, J and clone size were drawn from that table, and D and trimming were deduced from the DNA. The sample has 250,000 to 350,000 clones, about 89% seen once. The CDR3 has 18 residues. Germline trimming cut 4 bases from V and 4 bases from J; bases unmatched to any gene: 18. Germline assignment: CDR1 SGDLS and CDR2 YYNGEE. The source is a woman aged 40 to 49 who had recovered from COVID-19. The genes are TRBV9 and TRBJ2-5; TRBD2 aligns across 8 bases. Material for sequencing was peripheral blood. CDR3 sequence: CASSLTIAGRGFGETQYF. The DNA for the CDR3 is TGTGCCAGCAGCCTCACCATAGCGGGGAGAGGGTTTGGAGAGACCCAGTACTTC.